This T cell receptor beta chain originates from a study of shared clonotypes between healthy human individuals. The unsorted samples took tens of millions of PBMCs to get genomic DNA. Each subset's genomic DNA was split evenly across several immunoSEQ plates. Using ten immunoSEQ deep assay plates, investigators sequenced unsorted PBMC DNA. Source study methods: Filtering differed since immunoSEQ provided only junctions, with no quality scores. Sequenced by immunoSEQ multiplex PCR; TCRdb stores in-frame clones only, minus some. The V and J calls and clone size are taken from that table; D and trimming were inferred from the DNA. The sample contains roughly 500,000 clones, about four fifths of which appear only once. Comments on this clone: Other DNA sequences within the sample encode an identical CDR3.

Sequencing input: PBMCs. This clonotype was obtained from a woman aged 40 to 49 in good health. Some clones in this sample may be carry-over from other donors' samples.

This CDR3 reads CAWSETENTEAFF. The CDR3 DNA reads TGTGCCTGGAGTGAGACAGAGAACACTGAAGCTTTCTTT. The rearrangement uses TRBV30 and TRBJ1-1; perhaps TRBD1 as D (5 bases). With 1 base removed from V and 1 base from J, the gap between germline ends came to 7 bases. CDR3 size: 13 residues. From germline, CDR1 is GTSNPN and CDR2 SVGIG (reference sequence). Complete variable domain (other parts from reference TRBV30 and TRBJ1-1): SQTIHQWPATLVQPVGSPLSLECTVEGTSNPNLYWYRQAAGRGLQLLFYSVGIGQISSEVPQNLSASRPQDRQFILSSKKLLLSDSGFYLCAWSETENTEAFFGQGTRLTVV.